The present T cell receptor (beta chain) was sequenced within a study of T cells in women clearing cervical HPV infection. V gave up 4 bases and J gave up 2 bases, with 12 bases separating them. Germline loops: CDR1 SGHTA, CDR2 FQGNSA. The CDR3 sequence is 15 residues long. With regard to this clone: Its antigen is currently unknown. The CDR3 end lies 3 residues beyond the end of the read and is filled in from the germline J gene.

immunoSEQ multiplex PCR used an average of around 1,200 ng genomic DNA. The table came from immunoSEQ multiplex PCR; TCRdb's copy has only in-frame clones and leaves some out. The sample has fewer than 30,000 clones. All participants had a single incident cervical HPV16 infection, and prevalent HPV16 infections were excluded. Regarding the study as a whole: Repertoire richness, not evenness, was significantly elevated in CIN3+ cases versus controls.

The origin of this receptor is a woman between 18 and 75 years old with a cervical HPV16 infection that either progressed to CIN3+ or cleared (not recorded which). The sequenced sample was blood buffy coat. The rearrangement uses TRBV7-2 and TRBJ1-5; D may be TRBD1 (5 bases). CDR3: CASSSQGGGNQPQHF. Partial CDR3 DNA: TGTGCCAGCAGCTCCCAGGGAGGCGGCAATCAGCCC.